This TCR beta chain was captured in a study of technical replicates of blood from four donors. Germline V CDR1 and CDR2: MNHEY, SVGAGI. J gave up 6 bases and V 4 bases, and 8 bases lay outside the gene matches. The CDR3 has 15 residues. The assay was immunoSEQ multiplex PCR, and TCRdb's table has in-frame clones only and misses some. Here the sample spans more than 10,000 clones, approximately 83% being singletons. V usage is TRBV6-5 and J usage is TRBJ1-1; 10 bases map to TRBD1. This sequence was found in a human donor in good health. Sequencing was done on a sample of PBMCs. CDR3 sequence (DNA): TGTGCCAGCAGTTTTGGACAGGGGGTTATGGCTGAAGCTTTCTTT. It codes for CASSFGQGVMAEAFF.